These T cell receptor beta chains were read from a single sample in a study of shared clonotypes between healthy human individuals. The assay was immunoSEQ multiplex PCR, and TCRdb's table has in-frame clones only and misses some. In the table there are under 1 million clones, 90% to 98% of which are singletons. Sequenced sample: naive CD8+ T cells sorted from blood. The receptors originated from a young man in good health. Each CDR3 is given with its conserved first and last residue. The D gene is left open where the match is weak. A clone size is listed for some rows: how often the clone was seen (once, few, many), or a class if it is expanded.

cdr3_aa: CASSLLAAGVSYNEQFF; cdr3_nt: TGTGCCAGCAGCCTATTGGCAGCGGGAGTATCCTACAATGAGCAGTTCTTC; d_call: TRBD2; clone_size: .; j_call: TRBJ2-1; v_call: TRBV7-8
cdr3_aa: CSVEVRGTGGYTQYF; cdr3_nt: TGCAGCGTTGAAGTCCGCGGGACAGGGGGCTATACGCAGTATTTT; d_call: TRBD1; clone_size: .; j_call: TRBJ2-3; v_call: TRBV29-1
cdr3_aa: CASSHLSGSPYNEQFF; cdr3_nt: TGCGCCAGCAGCCACCTAAGCGGGAGTCCCTACAATGAGCAGTTCTTC; d_call: TRBD2; clone_size: .; j_call: TRBJ2-1; v_call: TRBV4-3
cdr3_aa: CSASDGYSYEQYF; cdr3_nt: TGCAGCGCCTCGGACGGATACTCCTACGAGCAGTACTTC; d_call: .; clone_size: .; j_call: TRBJ2-7; v_call: TRBV29-1
cdr3_aa: CASSLIRGGSGETQYF; cdr3_nt: TGTGCCAGCAGCTTAATCCGGGGAGGTTCGGGGGAGACCCAGTACTTC; d_call: .; clone_size: .; j_call: TRBJ2-5; v_call: TRBV7-9
cdr3_aa: CASSRLGEALTEQYF; cdr3_nt: TGTGCCAGCAGCCGACTAGGGGAAGCTTTAACCGAGCAGTACTTC; d_call: .; clone_size: .; j_call: TRBJ2-7; v_call: TRBV14
cdr3_aa: CAWRDGTGFLNTEAFF; cdr3_nt: TGTGCCTGGAGGGACGGGACAGGGTTTTTGAACACTGAAGCTTTCTTT; d_call: TRBD1; clone_size: .; j_call: TRBJ1-1; v_call: TRBV30
cdr3_aa: CASSLIREGLPIYEQYF; cdr3_nt: TGTGCCAGCAGCTTAATACGGGAGGGCCTCCCCATCTACGAGCAGTACTTC; d_call: TRBD2; clone_size: .; j_call: TRBJ2-7; v_call: TRBV7-2
cdr3_aa: CASSEYRPGREPEQYF; cdr3_nt: TGTGCCAGCAGTGAATATCGCCCTGGGCGGGAGCCCGAGCAGTACTTC; d_call: TRBD2; clone_size: once; j_call: TRBJ2-7; v_call: TRBV25-1
cdr3_aa: CASSLSLETQYF; cdr3_nt: TGTGCCAGCAGCTTAAGCCTAGAGACCCAGTACTTC; d_call: .; clone_size: .; j_call: TRBJ2-5; v_call: TRBV7-6
cdr3_aa: CATSIGHPGEQPQHF; cdr3_nt: TGTGCCACCAGCATAGGACACCCGGGGGAACAGCCCCAGCATTTT; d_call: .; clone_size: .; j_call: TRBJ1-5; v_call: TRBV15
cdr3_aa: CASSVRLAGVTGYEQYF; cdr3_nt: TGCGCCAGCAGCGTAAGACTAGCGGGAGTCACTGGGTACGAGCAGTACTTC; d_call: TRBD2; clone_size: .; j_call: TRBJ2-7; v_call: TRBV4-1
cdr3_aa: CASTNSSFGYTF; cdr3_nt: TGTGCCAGCACGAACAGTTCTTTTGGCTACACCTTC; d_call: .; clone_size: .; j_call: TRBJ1-2; v_call: TRBV27
cdr3_aa: CASSPWTGDTGELFF; cdr3_nt: TGTGCCAGCAGCCCCTGGACAGGCGACACCGGGGAGCTGTTTTTT; d_call: TRBD1; clone_size: .; j_call: TRBJ2-2; v_call: TRBV9
cdr3_aa: CATSLGTGVYEQFF; cdr3_nt: TGTGCCACCAGCTTGGGGACAGGGGTTTATGAGCAGTTCTTC; d_call: TRBD1; clone_size: .; j_call: TRBJ2-1; v_call: TRBV15
cdr3_aa: CAISDENRYEQYF; cdr3_nt: TGTGCCATCAGTGACGAGAACCGCTACGAGCAGTACTTC; d_call: .; clone_size: .; j_call: TRBJ2-7; v_call: TRBV10-3
cdr3_aa: CASSSRTESYEQYF; cdr3_nt: TGTGCCAGCAGCTCCCGGACTGAATCCTACGAGCAGTACTTC; d_call: .; clone_size: .; j_call: TRBJ2-7; v_call: TRBV7-8